This section outlines one T cell receptor beta chain sequence together with its context. Its antigen remains unidentified. Amplification yielded TCR beta CDR3 regions, with RNA transcripts as the source. The primer set for the first-round RT-PCR of the TCR CDR3 was HTBI. MiXCR was run by TCRdb on the multiplex PCR reads, yielding one entry per CDR3 protein. The sample has 350,000 to 500,000 distinct CDR3 sequences, around 15% seen once; the top ten hold 5% to 6%. The data were obtained in a study of T cells in Graves' hyperthyroidism and ophthalmopathy. Subjects aged 18 to 65 presented with newly diagnosed hyperthyroidism of less than 2 months' duration. Cells are PBMCs isolated from roughly 9.3 ml of fresh blood. The study's findings and limits: Most thyroid clonotypes expanded above 0.001 were also detected in blood.

Germline V CDR1 and CDR2: SNHLY, FYNNEI. The CDR3 extends over 17 amino acids. Trimming stripped 6 bases from V and 0 bases from J, with 17 bases between. The rearrangement uses TRBV2 and TRBJ2-2; maybe TRBD1 (6 bases). This clonotype originated in a woman aged 18-29 years with Graves' hyperthyroidism. The sequenced material came from blood. This CDR3 reads CASRYPPGTPNTGELFF. CDR3 in DNA: TGTGCCAGCAGGTACCCACCCGGGACACCGAACACCGGGGAGCTGTTTTTT.